This TCR beta chain was captured in a study of blood T cell repertoires in COVID-19. Study overall: Acute and convalescent COVID-19 specimens originated in the United States, Italy and Spain. The analysed material was cDNA or gDNA that came from T cells, B-cell-depleted T cells, or PBMCs.

Germline V lookup: CDR1 SGHAT, CDR2 FQNNGV. The V gene lost 2 bases and the J gene lost 2 bases, with 10 bases spanning the gap. This CDR3 spans 14 amino acids. The protocol was immunoSEQ multiplex PCR, while the TCRdb copy is restricted to in-frame clones and leaves out a portion. Of around 480,000 clones in the sample, around 88% were seen once. This clonotype was sampled from a woman aged 45-65 years with COVID-19, enrolled during active disease. This chain uses TRBV11-2 with TRBJ2-7; D remains unclear. Material for sequencing was peripheral blood. The CDR3 nucleotides are TGTGCCAGCAGCTTATCTGTCAGAACCTACGAGCAGTACTTC. This codes for CASSLSVRTYEQYF.